This TCR beta chain was captured in a study of technical replicates of blood from several donors. Clones were sequenced by immunoSEQ multiplex PCR, and TCRdb holds only the in-frame ones, with some missing. The repertoire holds about 14,000 clones, with around 80% as singletons. CDR1 is SQVTM, CDR2 ANQGSEA, per germline. CDR3 length: 15 residues. Trimming shortened V by 6 bases and J by 5 bases, and 22 bases separated the two germline ends. This TCR derives from a human donor in good health. Sequences were obtained from PBMCs. The genes are TRBV29-1 and TRBJ2-5; D is perhaps TRBD2 (7 bases). The chain's CDR3 is CSVLWVGGGGETQYF. CDR3 nucleotides: TGCAGCGTGTTGTGGGTCGGGGGAGGGGGTGAGACCCAGTACTTC.